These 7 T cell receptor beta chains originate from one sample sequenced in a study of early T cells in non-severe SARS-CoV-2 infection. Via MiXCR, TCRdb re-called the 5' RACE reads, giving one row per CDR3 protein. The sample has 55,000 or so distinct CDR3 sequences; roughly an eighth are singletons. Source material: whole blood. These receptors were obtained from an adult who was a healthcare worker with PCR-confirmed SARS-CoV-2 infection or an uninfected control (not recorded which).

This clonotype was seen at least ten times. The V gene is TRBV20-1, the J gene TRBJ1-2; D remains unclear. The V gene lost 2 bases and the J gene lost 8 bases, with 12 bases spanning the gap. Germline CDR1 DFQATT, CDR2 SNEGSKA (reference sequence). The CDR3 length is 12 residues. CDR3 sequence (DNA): TGCAGTGCTAGACTTCTCCAGGAAGGCTACACCTTC. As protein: CSARLLQEGYTF.

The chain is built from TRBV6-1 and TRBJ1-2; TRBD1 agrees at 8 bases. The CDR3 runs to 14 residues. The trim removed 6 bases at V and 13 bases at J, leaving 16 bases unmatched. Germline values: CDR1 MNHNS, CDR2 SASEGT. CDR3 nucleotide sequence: TGTGCCAGCAGCGGATCGACAGGGGTGGCGAGCTCCACCTTC. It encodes CASSGSTGVASSTF.

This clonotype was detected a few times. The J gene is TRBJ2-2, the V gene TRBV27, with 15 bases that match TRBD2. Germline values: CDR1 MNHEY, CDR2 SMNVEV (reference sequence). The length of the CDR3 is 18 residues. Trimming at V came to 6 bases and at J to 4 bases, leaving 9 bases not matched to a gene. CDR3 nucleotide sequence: TGTGCCAGCAGACGCGGGACTAGCGGGGGGTACCTCACCGGGGAGCTGTTTTTT. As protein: CASRRGTSGGYLTGELFF.

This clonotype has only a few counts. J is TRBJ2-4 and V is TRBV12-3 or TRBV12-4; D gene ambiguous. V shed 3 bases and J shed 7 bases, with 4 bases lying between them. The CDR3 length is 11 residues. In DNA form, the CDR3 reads TGTGCCAGCAGTTTCTCGAACATTCAGTACTTC. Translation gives CASSFSNIQYF.

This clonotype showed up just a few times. The CDR3 here is CASSPGHSSKGETQYF. CDR3 sequence (DNA): TGTGCCAGCAGCCCAGGACACTCATCCAAAGGAGAGACCCAGTACTTC. The chain recombines TRBV3-1 with TRBJ2-5, with a weak D call TRBD1 (5 bases). The germline CDR1 and CDR2 sequences are LGHDT and YNNKEL (reference sequence). V was trimmed by 4 bases and J by 4 bases, leaving 19 bases between them. The CDR3 spans 16 residues.

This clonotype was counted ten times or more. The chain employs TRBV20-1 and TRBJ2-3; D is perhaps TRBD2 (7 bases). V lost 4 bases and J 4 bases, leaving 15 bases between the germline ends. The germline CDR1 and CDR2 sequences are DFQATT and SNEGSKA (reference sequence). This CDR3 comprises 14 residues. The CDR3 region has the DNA TGCAGTGCTACCTGGCGGGGGCGGTCAGATACGCAGTATTTT. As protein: CSATWRGRSDTQYF.

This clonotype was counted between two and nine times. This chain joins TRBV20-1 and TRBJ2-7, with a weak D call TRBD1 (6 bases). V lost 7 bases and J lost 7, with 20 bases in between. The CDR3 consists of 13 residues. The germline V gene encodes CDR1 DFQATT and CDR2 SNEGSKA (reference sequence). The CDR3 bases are TGCAGTGGTGCTTGGGACCACAGGGAGGAGCAGTACTTC. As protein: CSGAWDHREEQYF.